This T cell receptor beta chain was recorded in a study of blood T cell repertoires in COVID-19. Per the original methods: Counts of nucleated cells, estimated from reference gene primer amplification, were obtained. The protocol was immunoSEQ multiplex PCR, while the TCRdb copy is restricted to in-frame clones and leaves out a portion. V, J and clone size derive from that table, while D and trimming were established from the DNA sequence. The sample contains around 160,000 clones, 75% to 85% of which appear only once. This CDR3 has 16 residues. Trimming took off 6 bases at V and 1 base at J, with 16 bases between the two ends. The germline V gene has CDR1 SGHAT and CDR2 FQNNGV. Comments on this clone: Other DNA sequences within the sample encode an identical CDR3.

Enrollees, about 18 to 100 years old, lived in about two dozen US areas. Recovered participants had two consecutive negative NP/OP PCR tests, healthcare professional clearance, or symptom resolution. Sequenced material: PBMCs or T cells enriched from blood (not recorded which). The sequence was collected from a man aged 35-49 years who had recovered from COVID-19. The rearrangement uses TRBV11-2 and TRBJ2-1; D might be TRBD2 (7 bases). CDR3 nucleotide sequence: TGTGCCAGCAGTCTATCCGGGGGGCGTTCCTACAATGAGCAGTTCTTC. This sequence encodes CASSLSGGRSYNEQFF.